The clone carrying this TCR beta chain occurred a few times. Its specificity is unknown. The study's findings and limits: Tumor Tregs overlapped most with tumor, then blood, naive CD4+ cells. Larger-cohort validation covered only one TCR beta V-J rearrangement.

Trimming stripped 7 bases from V and 0 bases from J, with 11 bases between. The CDR3 loop spans 13 amino acids. Germline CDR1 SGHDT, CDR2 YYEEEE. TCRdb ran MiXCR on the 5' RACE reads and lists one entry per CDR3 protein. Counted here are tens of thousands of distinct CDR3 sequences, around 26% occurring once; the ten biggest clones make up roughly 1.9%. The chain couples TRBV5-6 to TRBJ2-7; D is uncertain. The material sequenced was naive CD4+ T cells sorted from blood. Subset defined: naive CD4+ T cells, CD4+CD45RA+CD25-. The sequence was collected from a female donor with breast cancer. The CDR3 here is CASRRGYSYEQYF. CDR3 DNA: TGTGCCAGCCGTCGAGGTTACTCCTACGAGCAGTACTTC.